A single sample is the source of the 10 T cell receptor beta chains below, sequenced in a study of blood T cell repertoires in COVID-19. Assay: immunoSEQ multiplex PCR; the TCRdb copy retains only in-frame clones and omits some. Of 100,000 to 150,000 clones listed, around 85% were seen once; the top ten hold 3.2%. Sample: peripheral blood. Source of these receptors: a woman aged 80 or older with COVID-19, enrolled during active disease.

The rearrangement joins TRBV28 to TRBJ2-7; D unclear. There are 12 residues in the CDR3. Trimming shortened V by 3 bases and J by 5 bases, and 8 bases separated the two germline ends. Germline V gene data show CDR1 as MDHEN and CDR2 as SYDVKM. The CDR3 DNA reads TGTGCCAGCAGTTTTAGTCCTAACGAGCAGTACTTC. It is translated as CASSFSPNEQYF.

The chain carries TRBV28 and TRBJ1-3, with D possibly matching TRBD1 (6 bases). CDR1 and CDR2 from the germline V gene are MDHEN and SYDVKM. This CDR3 has 17 amino acids. The V end lost 3 bases, the J end lost 0 bases, and 15 bases lay between the germline ends. The DNA for the CDR3 is TGTGCCAGCAGTTTGGGGGGGCGCCTGTACTCTGGAAACACCATATATTTT. Translation gives CASSLGGRLYSGNTIYF.

Only a few counts were recorded for this clone. The chain couples TRBV4-3 to TRBJ2-7; D possibly corresponds to TRBD2 (5 bases). The ends were cut back, 0 bases at V and 0 bases at J, with 9 bases in the middle. The CDR3 runs 15 residues. In germline, CDR1 is LGHNA, CDR2 YSLEER. In nucleotides, the CDR3 is TGCGCCAGCAGCCAAGATACTAGGCCCTCCTACGAGCAGTACTTC. It is translated as CASSQDTRPSYEQYF.

V usage is TRBV12-5 and J usage is TRBJ2-3, with no clear D. Trimming shortened V by 5 bases and J by 6 bases, and 12 bases separated the two germline ends. This CDR3 has 13 amino acids. Per germline, CDR1 LGHNT and CDR2 FRNRAP. The CDR3 coding sequence is TGTGCTAGTGGTATCTCCGCCCGGGATACGCAGTATTTT. This sequence encodes CASGISARDTQYF.

This rearrangement joins TRBV7-6 to TRBJ1-1; no clear D. CDR1 SGHVS and CDR2 FNYEAQ come from the germline V gene. The CDR3 has 15 residues. The ends were cut back, 1 base at V and 0 bases at J, with 9 bases in the middle. The CDR3 DNA follows: TGTGCCAGCAGCTTAGGAGGGCACATGAACACTGAAGCTTTCTTT. Amino acids: CASSLGGHMNTEAFF.

The chain links TRBV19 to TRBJ2-2, with D possibly TRBD2 on 6 matching bases. V was pared by 10 bases and J by 5 bases, with 20 bases between. Germline CDR1 LNHDA, CDR2 SQIVND (reference sequence). CDR3 length: 15 amino acids. The DNA for the CDR3 is TGTGCCACCCTAGTGGGCCCCGGGGGTACCGGGGAGCTGTTTTTT. Its protein product is CATLVGPGGTGELFF.

The chain couples TRBV5-6 to TRBJ2-2, with 8 bases lining up with TRBD1. CDR1 and CDR2 from the germline V gene are SGHDT and YYEEEE. The junction had 8 bases not matched to a gene; V was cut back by 4 bases and J by 6 bases. CDR3 length: 15 residues. DNA of the CDR3: TGTGCCAGCAGCCGTCCCGACAGGGGTTCCGGGGAGCTGTTTTTT. Amino acids: CASSRPDRGSGELFF.

This clone was observed a single time. The chain employs TRBV7-9 and TRBJ2-5, with D perhaps matching TRBD1 (6 bases). V was shortened by 5 bases and J by 1 base, with 17 bases between the two germline ends. This CDR3 is built from 16 residues. CDR1 and CDR2 (germline): SEHNR, FQNEAQ (reference sequence). The CDR3 sequence: CASSLRRGVSQETQYF. CDR3 sequence (DNA): TGTGCCAGCAGCCTACGCAGGGGCGTTTCCCAAGAGACCCAGTACTTC.

The chain combines TRBV19 with TRBJ2-7; D not resolved. From germline, CDR1 is LNHDA and CDR2 SQIVND (reference sequence). Trimming cost V 3 bases and J 4 bases, with 4 bases left between them. The length of the CDR3 is 11 residues. The CDR3 reads CASSILYEQYF. CDR3 sequence (DNA): TGTGCCAGTAGTATCCTATACGAGCAGTACTTC.

The CDR3 protein is CASSMGLAGGLSYNEQFF. CDR3 DNA: TGTGCCAGTAGTATGGGGCTAGCGGGAGGCTTATCCTACAATGAGCAGTTCTTC. This chain joins TRBV19 and TRBJ2-1; 11 bases align to TRBD2. The germline V gene encodes CDR1 LNHDA and CDR2 SQIVND (reference sequence). J gave up 1 base and V 3 bases, and 8 bases lay outside the gene matches. The CDR3 length is 18 residues. The whole variable domain, remainder taken from reference TRBV19 and TRBJ2-1, is DGGITQSPKYLFRKEGQNVTLSCEQNLNHDAMYWYRQDPGQGLRLIYYSQIVNDFQKGDIAEGYSVSREKKESFPLTVTSAQKNPTAFYLCASSMGLAGGLSYNEQFFGPGTRLTVL.